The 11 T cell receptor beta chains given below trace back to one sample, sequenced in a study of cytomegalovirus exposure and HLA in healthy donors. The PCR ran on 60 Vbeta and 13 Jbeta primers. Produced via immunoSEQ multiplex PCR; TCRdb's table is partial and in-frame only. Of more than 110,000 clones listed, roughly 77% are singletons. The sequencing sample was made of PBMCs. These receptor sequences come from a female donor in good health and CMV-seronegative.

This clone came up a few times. The DNA of the CDR3 is TGTGCCAGCAGCTCCAGGGGGCGGGGCGAGCAGTACTTC. Translating gives CASSSRGRGEQYF. The chain is built from TRBV14 and TRBJ2-7; 8 bases align to TRBD1. The CDR3 contains 13 residues. From germline, CDR1 is SGHDN and CDR2 FVKESK. J gave up 6 bases and V 5 bases, and 6 bases lay outside the gene matches.

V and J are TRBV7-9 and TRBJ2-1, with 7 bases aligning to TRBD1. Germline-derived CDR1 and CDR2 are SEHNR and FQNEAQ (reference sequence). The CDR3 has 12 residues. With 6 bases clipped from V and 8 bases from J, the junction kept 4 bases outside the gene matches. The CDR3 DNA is TGTGCCAGCAGAGACAGGGTCCATGAGCAGTTCTTC. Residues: CASRDRVHEQFF.

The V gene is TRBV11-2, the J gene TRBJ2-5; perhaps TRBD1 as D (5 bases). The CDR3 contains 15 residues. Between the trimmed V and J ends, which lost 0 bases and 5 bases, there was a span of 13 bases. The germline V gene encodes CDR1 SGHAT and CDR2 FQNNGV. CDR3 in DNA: TGTGCCAGCAGCTTAGAGGGCAGGGAATGGGAGACCCAGTACTTC. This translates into CASSLEGREWETQYF.

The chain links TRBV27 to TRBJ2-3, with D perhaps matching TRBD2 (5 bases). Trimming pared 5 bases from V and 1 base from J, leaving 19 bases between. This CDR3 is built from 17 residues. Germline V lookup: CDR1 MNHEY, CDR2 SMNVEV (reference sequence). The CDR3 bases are TGTGCCAGCAGTCCCATTTCGGGGTTATGGGGCACAGATACGCAGTATTTT. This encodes CASSPISGLWGTDTQYF.

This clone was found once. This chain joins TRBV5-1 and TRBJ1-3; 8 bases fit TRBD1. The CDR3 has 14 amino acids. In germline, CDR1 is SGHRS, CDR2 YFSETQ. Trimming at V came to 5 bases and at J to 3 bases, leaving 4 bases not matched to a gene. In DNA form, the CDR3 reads TGCGCCAGCAGTATGGACAGGGTTGGAAACACCATATATTTT. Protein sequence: CASSMDRVGNTIYF.

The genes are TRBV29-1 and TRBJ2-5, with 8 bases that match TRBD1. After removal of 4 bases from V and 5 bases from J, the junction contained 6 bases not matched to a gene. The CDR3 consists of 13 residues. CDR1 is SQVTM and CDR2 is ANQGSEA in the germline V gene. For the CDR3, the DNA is TGCAGCGTTGGGACAGGGCGGTGGGAGACCCAGTACTTC. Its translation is CSVGTGRWETQYF.

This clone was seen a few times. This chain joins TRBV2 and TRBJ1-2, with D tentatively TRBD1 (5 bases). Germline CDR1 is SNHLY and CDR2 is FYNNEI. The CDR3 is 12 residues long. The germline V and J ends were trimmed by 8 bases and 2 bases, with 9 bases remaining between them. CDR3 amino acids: CASQEGNYGYTF. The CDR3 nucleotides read TGTGCCAGCCAGGAGGGGAACTATGGCTACACCTTC.

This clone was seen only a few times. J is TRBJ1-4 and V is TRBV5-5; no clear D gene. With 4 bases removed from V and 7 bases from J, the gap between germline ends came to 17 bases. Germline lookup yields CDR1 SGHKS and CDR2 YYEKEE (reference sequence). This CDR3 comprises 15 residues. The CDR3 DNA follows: TGTGCCAGCAGCGGCTTGAGACCACCGGGTGAAAAACTGTTTTTT. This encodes CASSGLRPPGEKLFF.

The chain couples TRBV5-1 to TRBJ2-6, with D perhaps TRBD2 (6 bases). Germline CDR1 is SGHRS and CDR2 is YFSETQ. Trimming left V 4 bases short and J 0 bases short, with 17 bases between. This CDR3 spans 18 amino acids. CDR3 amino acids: CASSPWRGRSSGANVLTF. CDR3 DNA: TGCGCCAGCAGCCCCTGGCGGGGTAGGAGCTCTGGGGCCAACGTCCTGACTTTC.

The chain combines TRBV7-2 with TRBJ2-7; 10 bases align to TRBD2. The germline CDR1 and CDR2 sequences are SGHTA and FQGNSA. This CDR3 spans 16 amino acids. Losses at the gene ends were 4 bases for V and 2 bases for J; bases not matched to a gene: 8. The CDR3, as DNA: TGTGCCAGCAGCTCTAGGTGGAGCGGGAGGGCCTACGAGCAGTACTTC. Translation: CASSSRWSGRAYEQYF. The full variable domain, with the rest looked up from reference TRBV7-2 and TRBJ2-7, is GAGVSQSPSNKVTEKGKDVELRCDPISGHTALYWYRQSLGQGLEFLIYFQGNSAPDKSGLPSDRFSAERTGGSVSTLTIQRTQQEDSAVYLCASSSRWSGRAYEQYFGPGTRLTVT.

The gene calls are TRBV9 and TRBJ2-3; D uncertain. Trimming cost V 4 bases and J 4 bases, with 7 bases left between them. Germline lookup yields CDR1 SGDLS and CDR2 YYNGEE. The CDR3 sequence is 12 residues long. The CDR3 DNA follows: TGTGCCAGCAGCCCGAGCGCAGATACGCAGTATTTT. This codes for CASSPSADTQYF. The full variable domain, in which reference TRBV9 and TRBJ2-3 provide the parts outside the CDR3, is DSGVTQTPKHLITATGQRVTLRCSPRSGDLSVYWYQQSLDQGLQFLIQYYNGEERAKGNILERFSAQQFPDLHSELNLSSLELGDSALYFCASSPSADTQYFGPGTRLTVL.